This record concerns one TCR beta chain sequence. Its antigen is undetermined. The data belong to a study of graft-versus-host responses after intestinal transplantation. Study-level points and caveats: Early post-transplant HvG declines tracked with peak circulating GvH clone levels. Graft-versus-host to host-versus-graft clonal ratios in allografts were high in patients with graft-donor T cell macrochimerism.

Sequencing used immunoSEQ multiplex PCR; TCRdb keeps in-frame clones, though not all of them. Altogether 90,000 to 120,000 clones are present, roughly 87% being singletons, with the ten largest covering around 0.76%. There are 17 residues in the CDR3. V shed 5 bases, J shed 0 bases, and the junction held 10 bases outside the gene matches. Per the germline V gene, CDR1 is SGHRS and CDR2 is YFSETQ. This receptor was taken from a human donor who was the organ donor for an intestinal transplant. The source was unstimulated CD4+ T cells sorted from spleen or lymph node cells, collected before transplant. The rearrangement uses TRBV5-1 and TRBJ2-3; TRBD1 agrees at 9 bases. CDR3 bases: TGCGCCAGCAGGTCCGGGACAGGGTCCGCTAGCACAGATACGCAGTATTTT. Translation gives CASRSGTGSASTDTQYF.